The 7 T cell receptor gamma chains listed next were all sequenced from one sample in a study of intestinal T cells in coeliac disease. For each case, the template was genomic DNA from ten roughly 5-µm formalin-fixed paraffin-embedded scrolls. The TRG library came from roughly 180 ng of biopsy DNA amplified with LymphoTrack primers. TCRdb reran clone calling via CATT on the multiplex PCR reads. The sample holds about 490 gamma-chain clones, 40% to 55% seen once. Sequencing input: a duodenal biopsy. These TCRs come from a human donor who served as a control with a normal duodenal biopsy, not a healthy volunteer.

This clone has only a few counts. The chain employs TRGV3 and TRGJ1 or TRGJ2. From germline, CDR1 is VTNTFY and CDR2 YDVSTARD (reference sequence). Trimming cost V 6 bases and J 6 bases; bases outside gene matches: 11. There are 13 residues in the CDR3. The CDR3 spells CATWTGTPYKKLF. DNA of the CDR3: TGTGCCACCTGGACAGGCACTCCTTATAAGAAACTCTTT.

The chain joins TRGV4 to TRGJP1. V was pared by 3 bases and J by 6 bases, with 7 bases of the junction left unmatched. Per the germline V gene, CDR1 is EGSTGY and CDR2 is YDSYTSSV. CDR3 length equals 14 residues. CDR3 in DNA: TGTGCCACCTGGGATTGGGCCCCTGGTTGGTTCAAGATATTT. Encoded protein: CATWDWAPGWFKIF.

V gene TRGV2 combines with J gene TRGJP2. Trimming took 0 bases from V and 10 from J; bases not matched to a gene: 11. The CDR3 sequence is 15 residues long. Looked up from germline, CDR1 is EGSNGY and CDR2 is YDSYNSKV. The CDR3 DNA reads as TGTGCCACCTGGGACGGGCCGGTAGTGAGTTGGATCAAGACGTTT. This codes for CATWDGPVVSWIKTF.

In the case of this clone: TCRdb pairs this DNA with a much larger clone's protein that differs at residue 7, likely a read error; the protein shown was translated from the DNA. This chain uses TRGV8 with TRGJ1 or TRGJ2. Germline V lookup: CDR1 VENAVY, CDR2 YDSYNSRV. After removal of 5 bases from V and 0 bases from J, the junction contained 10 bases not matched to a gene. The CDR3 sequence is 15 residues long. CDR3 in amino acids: CATWVANSNYYKKLF. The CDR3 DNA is TGTGCCACCTGGGTTGCCAATTCGAATTATTATAAGAAACTCTTT.

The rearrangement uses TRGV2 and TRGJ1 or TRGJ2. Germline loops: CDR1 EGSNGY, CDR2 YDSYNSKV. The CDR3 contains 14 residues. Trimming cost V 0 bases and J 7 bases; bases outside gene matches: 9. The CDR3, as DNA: TGTGCCACCTGGGACGGGCCGTCGCTCTATAAGAAACTCTTT. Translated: CATWDGPSLYKKLF.

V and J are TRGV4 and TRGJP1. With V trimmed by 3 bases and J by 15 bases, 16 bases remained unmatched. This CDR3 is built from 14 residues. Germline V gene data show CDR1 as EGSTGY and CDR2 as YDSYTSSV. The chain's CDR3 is CATWDWAPLVVKIF. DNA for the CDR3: TGTGCCACCTGGGATTGGGCCCCGTTGGTTGTCAAGATATTT.

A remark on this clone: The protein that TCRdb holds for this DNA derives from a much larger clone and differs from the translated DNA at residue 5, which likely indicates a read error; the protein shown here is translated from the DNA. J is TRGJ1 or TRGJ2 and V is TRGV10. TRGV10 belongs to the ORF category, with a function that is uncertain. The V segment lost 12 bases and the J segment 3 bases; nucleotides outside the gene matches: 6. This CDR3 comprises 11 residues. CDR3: CAARCYYKKLF. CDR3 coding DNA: TGTGCTGCACGCTGTTATTATAAGAAACTCTTT.